This record concerns one T cell receptor (beta chain) sequence. In the authors' methods: Amplification of reference gene primers was used by the study to estimate nucleated cell counts. Repertoires were generated with immunoSEQ multiplex PCR, while TCRdb's copy carries only in-frame clones and drops some. V and J calls and clone size are those listed in that table; D and trimming were worked out from the DNA. The sample has some 530,000 clones, approximately 85% seen once; the top ten hold under 4%. Germline assignment: CDR1 SGHRS and CDR2 YFSETQ. The CDR3 has 15 amino acids. V lost 6 bases to trimming and J lost 1 base; unmatched junction nucleotides: 7. This sample is part of a study of blood T cell repertoires in COVID-19. In the study overall: Samples taken during acute and convalescent COVID-19 were collected in the United States, Italy and Spain. T cells, B-cell-depleted T cells, or PBMCs supplied cDNA or gDNA.

This sequence originates from a human donor in a cohort sampled during active COVID-19. The chain has TRBV5-1 and TRBJ1-1; TRBD1 matches at 9 bases. The specimen was peripheral blood. The CDR3 sequence: CASNVQGAGNTEAFF. The CDR3 DNA reads TGCGCCAGCAACGTACAGGGGGCAGGGAACACTGAAGCTTTCTTT.